The 22 T cell receptor beta chains given below trace back to one sample, sequenced in a study of blood T cell repertoires in COVID-19 (dated by TCRdb to about 2020). The library came from the immunoSEQ multiplex PCR assay. What TCRdb holds here is the immuneACCESS table cut down to in-frame rearrangements. Part of the clones is not present; checked against another copy, under half of the missing clones reflect an unresolved V gene, and the others are unexplained. This sample is represented by approximately 190,000 clones; about 86% of them were singletons. The ten largest clones add up to 14% of the sample. The sample comprised peripheral blood. The receptors here all came from a man aged 30 to 39 with active or convalescent COVID-19.

The V and J genes are TRBV30 and TRBJ1-5; no clear D. The germline V and J ends were trimmed by 5 bases and 3 bases, with 11 bases remaining between them. CDR1 is GTSNPN and CDR2 is SVGIG in the germline V gene (reference sequence). The CDR3 has 13 residues. The CDR3 sequence is CAWSKHNNQPQHF. The CDR3 DNA sequence: TGTGCCTGGTCAAAACATAACAATCAGCCCCAGCATTTT.

The chain employs TRBV7-9 and TRBJ1-3; tentative D call: TRBD1 (5 bases). CDR3 length: 15 residues. Germline V gene sequence: CDR1 SEHNR, CDR2 FQNEAQ (reference sequence). V was clipped by 2 bases and J by 4 bases, with 12 bases between them. In DNA form, the CDR3 reads TGTGCCAGCAGCTTACAGGGTCATAGAGGAAACACCATATATTTT. Protein sequence: CASSLQGHRGNTIYF.

This chain joins TRBV5-6 and TRBJ2-7; unclear D gene. V lost 0 bases and J lost 1, with 14 bases in between. The germline V gene has CDR1 SGHDT and CDR2 YYEEEE. The CDR3 loop spans 16 amino acids. CDR3 in amino acids: CASSLGAQAQSYEQYF. In DNA form, the CDR3 reads TGTGCCAGCAGCTTGGGGGCCCAGGCACAGTCCTACGAGCAGTACTTC. The full variable domain, rest sourced from reference TRBV5-6 and TRBJ2-7, is DAGVTQSPTHLIKTRGQQVTLRCSPKSGHDTVSWYQQALGQGPQFIFQYYEEEERQRGNFPDRFSGHQFPNYSSELNVNALLLGDSALYLCASSLGAQAQSYEQYFGPGTRLTVT.

The chain links TRBV11-3 to TRBJ2-5, with 12 bases identical to TRBD2. The trim removed 2 bases at V and 4 bases at J, leaving 5 bases unmatched. The CDR3 runs to 16 residues. In germline, CDR1 is SGHNT, CDR2 YENEEA. CDR3 DNA: TGTGCCAGCAGCTTACCCGGACTAGCGGGGCGAGAGACCCAGTACTTC. Amino acid sequence: CASSLPGLAGRETQYF.

The chain joins TRBV9 to TRBJ2-1, with D maybe TRBD2 (6 bases). The V end lost 0 bases, the J end lost 5 bases, and 12 bases lay between the germline ends. Germline CDR1 and CDR2: SGDLS and YYNGEE. The CDR3 loop spans 15 amino acids. CDR3 amino acids: CASSVVGGVHNEQFF. The CDR3 DNA sequence: TGTGCCAGCAGCGTAGTGGGGGGAGTCCACAATGAGCAGTTCTTC.

The V call is TRBV30, the J call TRBJ1-1, with a tentative D call TRBD1 (6 bases). Per the germline V gene, CDR1 is GTSNPN and CDR2 is SVGIG (reference sequence). This CDR3 has 14 amino acids. V was shortened by 4 bases and J by 1 base, with 13 bases between the two germline ends. The CDR3 bases are TGTGCCTGGACCAGGGGATGGGGGAACACTGAAGCTTTCTTT. Its protein is CAWTRGWGNTEAFF.

J is TRBJ2-7 and V is TRBV4-1; 11 nucleotides agree with TRBD2. From germline, CDR1 is MGHRA and CDR2 YSYEKL. This CDR3 comprises 15 residues. Trimming took 2 bases from V and 3 from J; bases not matched to a gene: 3. The CDR3 sequence: CASSQKTSGDYEQYV. CDR3 sequence (DNA): TGCGCCAGCAGCCAAAAGACTAGCGGGGACTACGAGCAGTACGTC.

The chain carries TRBV27 and TRBJ2-2, with D hard to call. Germline V lookup: CDR1 MNHEY, CDR2 SMNVEV (reference sequence). V shed 3 bases and J shed 6 bases, with 8 bases lying between them. This CDR3 region has 13 residues. The CDR3 bases are TGTGCCAGCAGTTTGTTCCATCCCGGGGAGCTGTTTTTT. Encoded protein: CASSLFHPGELFF.

V and J are TRBV19 and TRBJ1-1; D is ambiguous. Trimming pared 2 bases from V and 0 bases from J, leaving 13 bases between. CDR3 length equals 16 residues. CDR1 and CDR2 from the germline V gene are LNHDA and SQIVND (reference sequence). CDR3 bases: TGTGCCAGTAGTATACCCCGCGGATTCATGAACACTGAAGCTTTCTTT. This encodes CASSIPRGFMNTEAFF.

This clone occurred once. The chain has TRBV3-1 (or the pseudogene TRBV3-2) and TRBJ1-1; 8 bases fit TRBD1. With 0 bases clipped from V and 2 bases from J, the junction kept 2 bases outside the gene matches. This CDR3 spans 15 amino acids. Germline CDR1 is LGHDT and CDR2 is YNNKEL (reference sequence). The CDR3 bases are TGTGCCAGCAGCCAAGATGGACAGGGCAACACTGAAGCTTTCTTT. Translation: CASSQDGQGNTEAFF.

The CDR3 region is CASSLKAGPYEQYV. The CDR3 coding sequence is TGTGCCAGCAGTTTAAAGGCGGGGCCCTACGAGCAGTACGTC. The chain employs TRBV27 and TRBJ2-7; possible D gene TRBD2, 6 bases. The CDR3 runs to 14 residues. Trimming removed 2 bases at V and 2 bases at J, with 10 bases between. CDR1 and CDR2 (germline): MNHEY, SMNVEV (reference sequence).

V and J are TRBV2 and TRBJ2-7; D perhaps matches TRBD2 (5 bases). V was clipped by 2 bases and J by 6 bases, with 20 bases between them. Germline lookup yields CDR1 SNHLY and CDR2 FYNNEI. The CDR3 consists of 16 residues. As DNA, the CDR3 is TGTGCCAGCAGTGAAAATCCCTCCGGGGTTTTGAGCGAGCAGTACTTC. Amino acid sequence: CASSENPSGVLSEQYF. Looking up the rest from reference TRBV2 and TRBJ2-7 gives the full variable domain: EPEVTQTPSHQVTQMGQEVILRCVPISNHLYFYWYRQILGQKVEFLVSFYNNEISEKSEIFDDQFSVERPDGSNFTLKIRSTKLEDSAMYFCASSENPSGVLSEQYFGPGTRLTVT.

The chain is built from TRBV27 and TRBJ1-1; no clear D. The CDR3 is 17 residues long. The V end was cut by 0 bases, the J end by 1 base, with 15 bases between. CDR1 and CDR2 (germline): MNHEY, SMNVEV (reference sequence). The CDR3 bases are TGTGCCAGCAGTTTATCATTGACCTCGGCGGGGAACACTGAAGCTTTCTTT. This codes for CASSLSLTSAGNTEAFF.

The V and J genes are TRBV19 and TRBJ2-1; D unresolved. V was clipped by 4 bases and J by 3 bases, with 13 bases between them. The germline V gene has CDR1 LNHDA and CDR2 SQIVND (reference sequence). The CDR3 has 15 amino acids. The CDR3 reads CASSTPPAGYNEQFF. The DNA for the CDR3 is TGTGCCAGTAGTACCCCCCCCGCCGGCTACAATGAGCAGTTCTTC.

V and J are TRBV2 and TRBJ2-4; the D gene is possibly TRBD1 (5 bases). The CDR3 sequence is 12 residues long. CDR1 is SNHLY, CDR2 FYNNEI, per germline. Trimming took 3 bases from V and 11 from J, leaving 11 bases between them. The CDR3 reads CASSEGQGFQYF. As DNA, the CDR3 is TGTGCCAGCAGTGAGGGGCAGGGCTTTCAGTACTTC.

The rearrangement links TRBV6-5 to TRBJ2-7, with D possibly matching TRBD2 (7 bases). The CDR3 has 14 amino acids. The ends were cut back, 0 bases at V and 6 bases at J, with 12 bases in the middle. Germline CDR1 MNHEY, CDR2 SVGAGI. CDR3: CASSYSGGGAEQYF. CDR3 nucleotides: TGTGCCAGCAGTTACTCGGGGGGGGGCGCCGAGCAGTACTTC.

In DNA, the CDR3 is TGTGCCAGCAGTTTGGCGGACAGGATCCCCTACAATGAGCAGTTCTTC. Translating gives CASSLADRIPYNEQFF. This chain joins TRBV28 and TRBJ2-1, with TRBD1 identical over 7 bases. V shed 3 bases and J 2 bases; nucleotides not matched to a gene: 7. The CDR3 extends over 16 amino acids. Germline-derived CDR1 and CDR2 are MDHEN and SYDVKM.

CDR3 residues: CASSLGRGGWNEQFF. CDR3 DNA: TGTGCCAGCAGCTTAGGGCGGGGGGGCTGGAATGAGCAGTTCTTC. The chain combines TRBV11-3 with TRBJ2-1; the match to TRBD2 covers 9 bases. Germline assignment: CDR1 SGHNT and CDR2 YENEEA. After removal of 1 base from V and 7 bases from J, the junction contained 5 bases not matched to a gene. The CDR3 extends over 15 amino acids.

The chain recombines TRBV5-1 with TRBJ2-1, with 10 bases matching TRBD1. The CDR3 contains 14 residues. The J segment lost 10 bases and the V segment lost 4 bases, leaving 8 bases of the junction unmatched. Germline CDR1 reads SGHRS; CDR2 reads YFSETQ. CDR3 nucleotides: TGCGCCAGCAGCGTCGGACAGGGGGAGTGGGAGCAGTTCTTC. Its translation is CASSVGQGEWEQFF.

This rearrangement joins TRBV18 to TRBJ1-3; 10 bases are shared with TRBD1. The CDR3 extends over 17 amino acids. Trimming cost V 4 bases and J 0 bases; bases outside gene matches: 6. Germline-derived CDR1 and CDR2 are KGHSH and LQKENI. The CDR3 DNA reads TGTGCCAGCTCACAGGGACAGGGGAGTTTCTCTGGAAACACCATATATTTT. As protein: CASSQGQGSFSGNTIYF.

This chain links TRBV7-9 with TRBJ2-7; D might be TRBD2 (6 bases). Per the germline V gene, CDR1 is SEHNR and CDR2 is FQNEAQ (reference sequence). CDR3 length equals 14 residues. The V and J ends lost 4 bases and 4 bases respectively, with 14 bases between them. The CDR3 sequence is CASSSTRHIYEQYV. In DNA form, the CDR3 reads TGTGCCAGCAGCTCGACTAGACATATATACGAGCAGTACGTC.

The chain joins TRBV19 to TRBJ2-5, with D possibly being TRBD2 (6 bases). This CDR3 region has 15 residues. Per germline, CDR1 LNHDA and CDR2 SQIVND (reference sequence). The germline V and J ends were trimmed by 3 bases and 5 bases, with 16 bases remaining between them. CDR3: CASSIGGAKFETQYF. The CDR3 DNA reads as TGTGCCAGTAGTATCGGAGGGGCGAAATTCGAGACCCAGTACTTC.